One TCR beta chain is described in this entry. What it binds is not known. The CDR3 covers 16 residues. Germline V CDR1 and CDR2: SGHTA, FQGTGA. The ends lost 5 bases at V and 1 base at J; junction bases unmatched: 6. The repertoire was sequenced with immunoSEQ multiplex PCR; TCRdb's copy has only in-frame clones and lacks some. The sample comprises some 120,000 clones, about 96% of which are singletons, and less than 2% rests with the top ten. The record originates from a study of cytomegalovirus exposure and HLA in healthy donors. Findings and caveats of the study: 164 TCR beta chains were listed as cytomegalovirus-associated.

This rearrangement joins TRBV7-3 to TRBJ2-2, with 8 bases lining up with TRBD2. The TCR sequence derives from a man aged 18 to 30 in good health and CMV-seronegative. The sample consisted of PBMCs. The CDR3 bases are TGTGCCAGCAGCCCTCTGGCGGGAGGGAACACCGGGGAGCTGTTTTTT. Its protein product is CASSPLAGGNTGELFF. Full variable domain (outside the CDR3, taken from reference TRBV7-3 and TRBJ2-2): GAGVSQTPSNKVTEKGKYVELRCDPISGHTALYWYRQSLGQGPEFLIYFQGTGAADDSGLPNDRFFAVRPEGSVSTLKIQRTERGDSAVYLCASSPLAGGNTGELFFGEGSRLTVL.